A single TCR beta chain is shown here with its context. This clonotype was counted many times. Its binding antigen is unknown. Nothing much larger sits one base from this clone, and base qualities are not available. For repertoire sequencing, the TCR beta CDR3 regions were amplified from RNA transcripts. The first round of RT-PCR was done with HTBI primers and the Qiagen OneStep RT-PCR kit, and was followed by a second round of multiplex PCR, then size selection and purification. Libraries were sequenced on an Illumina HiSeq2000 using paired-end 100 bp reads. For the original study's pipeline: SOAPnuke was used to process the reads, removing any read that contained adapters or uncalled bases, had a mean Phred below 15, or lacked an exact match to the constant primer or identifier. COPE v1.2.5 was used to merge high-quality paired reads. Clonotypes were defined as unique nucleotide sequences and were aligned to IMGT TRB V, D and J references using MiTCR v1.1. The analysis was limited to V-J combinations with a frequency above 0.0001, which together covered over 99% of the repertoires. For each V-J combination, a TCR clonal expansion and chaos score was defined as F50 clonal expansion divided by the chaos observed in the TCRdist matrix. Features were reduced by Welch's t-statistics and random forest to some 13 V-J combinations, which fed a naive Bayes classifier. The similarity between thyroid and blood repertoires was quantified using the Morisita-Horn index. TCRdb ran its own pipeline on the public reads, namely fastp trimming at Q25 and MiXCR clone calling, and kept in-frame beta chains. Every CDR3 protein is listed once, alongside the most common genes and DNA of its rows. The V and J calls shown here were made by TCRdb, not taken from the authors' results. For this sample the table gives about 700,000 distinct CDR3 sequences, of which about 38% were detected only once. The ten largest make up 3% to 4% of the sample.

The sample comes from a study of Graves' ophthalmopathy and Graves' hyperthyroidism (dated by TCRdb to 2017 to 2018). In terms of the full investigation: Peripheral blood was collected at initial diagnosis, prior to any treatment. T-cell repertoires of thyroid tissue and blood were compared in about 6 hyperthyroidism patients. An independent validation cohort comprised 18 hyperthyroidism patients and around 16 patients who later progressed from hyperthyroidism to ophthalmopathy. To explore V-J signatures that distinguish ophthalmopathy from hyperthyroidism, a discovery set of about a hundred patients was enrolled, made up of approximately 45 with ophthalmopathy and some 60 with stable hyperthyroidism. Following sampling, methimazole starting at 30 mg daily was administered to hyperthyroidism patients, and high-dose intravenous methylprednisolone was administered to ophthalmopathy patients. In total, 120 to 150 blood samples were TCR-sequenced: approximately 42 ophthalmopathy, roughly 77 hyperthyroidism and some 17 hyperthyroidism-to-ophthalmopathy patients. To tell Graves' ophthalmopathy apart from Graves' hyperthyroidism, and to predict which patients would progress to ophthalmopathy, the study relied on TCR beta repertoire signatures. General study outcomes and caveats: Ophthalmopathy was separated from stable hyperthyroidism by the 13-signature model with just under 90% sensitivity and less than 82% specificity in cross-validation and with 80%/75% in the test set. Most expanded thyroid clonotypes with frequency above 0.001 were also detected in blood, suggesting blood repertoires may reflect the thyroid immune response. Sample size was not statistically predetermined, and group allocation was not concealed from the investigators. In validation, the model predicted ophthalmopathy progression with nearly 71% sensitivity and about 73% specificity; some 13 predicted patients were CT-confirmed with GO in a median of approximately six months.

Ophthalmopathy patients had moderately to severely active disease, Clinical Activity Score of at least 3, NOSPECS grade of at least 4, and disease duration under 3 months. Patients were excluded if they had other autoimmune diseases, uncontrolled infections, pregnancy or lactation. Diagnosis relied on clinical symptoms, serum thyroxine, TRAb, thyroid ultrasound and orbital computed tomography. PBMCs were isolated from about 9.1 ml of fresh peripheral blood by Ficoll-Paque density gradient centrifugation. Total RNA was extracted using Trizol reagent, and RNA quality was checked on an Agilent 2100 Bioanalyzer. The CDR3 covers 15 residues, taking in both the cysteine and the phenylalanine. The sequence is cut down to CDR3 DNA, 45 bases in frame from base 1. Between the V and J ends, shortened by 1 base and 3 bases respectively, the junction contains 10 bases. Taken from the germline V gene, the CDR1 and CDR2 loops are SNHLY and FYNNEI.

Sequencing used peripheral blood. The rearranged chain carries TRBV2 and TRBJ1-5, and TRBD1 may be the D gene, going by 6 matching bases. The receptor was derived from an adult man with Graves' ophthalmopathy. The CDR3 region reads CASSEGGGANQPQHF. The DNA sequence is given as TGTGCCAGCAGTGAAGGAGGGGGTGCCAATCAGCCCCAGCATTTT.